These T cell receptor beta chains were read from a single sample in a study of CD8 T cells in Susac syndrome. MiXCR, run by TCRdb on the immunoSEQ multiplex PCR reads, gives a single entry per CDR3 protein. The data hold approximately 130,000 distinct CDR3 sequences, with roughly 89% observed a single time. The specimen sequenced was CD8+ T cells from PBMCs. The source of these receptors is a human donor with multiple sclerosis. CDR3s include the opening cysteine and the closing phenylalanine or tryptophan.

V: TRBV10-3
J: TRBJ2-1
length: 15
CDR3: CAISDAASGYNEQFF

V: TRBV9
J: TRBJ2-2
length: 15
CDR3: CASSVAGGNTGELFF

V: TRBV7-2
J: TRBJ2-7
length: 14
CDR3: CASSYGREFYEQYF

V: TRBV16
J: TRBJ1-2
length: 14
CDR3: CASSQYSAGRGYTF

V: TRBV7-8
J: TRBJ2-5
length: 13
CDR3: CASSLNVKETQYF

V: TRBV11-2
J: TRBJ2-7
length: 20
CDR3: CASSLQEGGDETLIYYEQYF

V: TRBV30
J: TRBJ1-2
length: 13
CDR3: CAWTLGRNYGYTF

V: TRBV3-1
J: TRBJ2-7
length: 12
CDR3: CASSQTDYEQYF

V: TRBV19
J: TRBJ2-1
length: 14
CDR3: CASSTKDFSGEQFF

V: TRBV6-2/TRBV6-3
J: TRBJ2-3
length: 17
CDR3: CASSYHSSGRDKDTQYF

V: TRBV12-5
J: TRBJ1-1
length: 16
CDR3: CASGSLEDCLNTEAFF

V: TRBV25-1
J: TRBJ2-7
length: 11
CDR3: CAIGTGYEQYF

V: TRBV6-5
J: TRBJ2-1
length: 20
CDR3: CASSYSIIMGQGGSYNEQFF

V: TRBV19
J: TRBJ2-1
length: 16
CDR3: CASSPLKLSSYNEQFF

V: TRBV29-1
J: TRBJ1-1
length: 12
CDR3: CSGGVSSTEAFF

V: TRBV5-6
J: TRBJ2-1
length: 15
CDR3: CASSSGLAGDNEQFF

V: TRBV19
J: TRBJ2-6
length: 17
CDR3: CASTLGPFGSGANVLTF

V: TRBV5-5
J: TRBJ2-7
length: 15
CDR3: CASSLEQVLSYEQYF

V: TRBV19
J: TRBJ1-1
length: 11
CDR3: CALRGGAEAFF

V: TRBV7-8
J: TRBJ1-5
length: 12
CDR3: CASSSTNQPQHF

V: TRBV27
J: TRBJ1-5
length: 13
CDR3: CASGQGENQPQHF

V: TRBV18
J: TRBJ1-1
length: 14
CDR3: CASSTTGSNTEAFF

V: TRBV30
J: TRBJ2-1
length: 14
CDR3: CAWSLGHDLDEQFF

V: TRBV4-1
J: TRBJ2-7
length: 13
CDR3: CASRRQGTAEQYF

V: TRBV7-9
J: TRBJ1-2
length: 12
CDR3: CASTLGGYGYTF

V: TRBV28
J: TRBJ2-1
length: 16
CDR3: CASSLTSGSSYNEQFF

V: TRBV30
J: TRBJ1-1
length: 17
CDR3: CAWSGGQGALINTEAFF

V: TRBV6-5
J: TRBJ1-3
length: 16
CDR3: CASSYSGELSGNTIYF

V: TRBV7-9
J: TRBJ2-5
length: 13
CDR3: CASSHGGEETQYF

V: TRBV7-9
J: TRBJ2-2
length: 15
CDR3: CASRETGRYTGELFF

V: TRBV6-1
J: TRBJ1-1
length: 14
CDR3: CASSALTGDTEAFF

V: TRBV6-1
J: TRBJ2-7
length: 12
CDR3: CASTTTRREQYF

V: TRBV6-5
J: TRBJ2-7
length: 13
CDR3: CASSYSKDYEQYF

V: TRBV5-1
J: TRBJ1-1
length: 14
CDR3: CASSLGHTNTEAFF

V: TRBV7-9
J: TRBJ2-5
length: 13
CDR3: CASSPPSGQTQYF

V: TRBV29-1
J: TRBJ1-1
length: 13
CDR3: CSVPGPTGTEAFF

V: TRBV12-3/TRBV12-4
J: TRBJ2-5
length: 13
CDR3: CASRDGLAETQYF

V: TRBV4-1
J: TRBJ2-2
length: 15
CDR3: CASSLRQGSTGELFF

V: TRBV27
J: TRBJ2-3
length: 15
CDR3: CASSLWGSSTDTQYF

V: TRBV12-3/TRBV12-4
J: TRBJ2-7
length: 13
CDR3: CASSPIWSQEQYF

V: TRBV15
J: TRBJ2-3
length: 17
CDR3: CATSVPPGTGETDTQYF

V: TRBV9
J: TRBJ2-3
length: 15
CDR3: CASSVGAGTSDTQYF

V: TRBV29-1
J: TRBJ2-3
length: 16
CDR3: CSVTPSAKRVADTQYF

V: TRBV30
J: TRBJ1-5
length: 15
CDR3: CAWSVTGDGGQPQHF

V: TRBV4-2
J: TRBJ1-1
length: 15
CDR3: CASSPRDGLNTEAFF

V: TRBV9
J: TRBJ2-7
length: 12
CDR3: CASSEPGLKQYF

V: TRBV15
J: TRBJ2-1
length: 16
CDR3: CATRESGATYYNEQFF

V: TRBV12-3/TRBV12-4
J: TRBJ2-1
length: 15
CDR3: CASSLPGQGVNEQFF

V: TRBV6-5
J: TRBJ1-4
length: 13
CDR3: CASSYKLPEKLFF

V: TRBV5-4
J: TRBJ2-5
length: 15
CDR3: CASSLVGTGQETQYF

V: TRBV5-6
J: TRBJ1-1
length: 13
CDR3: CASSETGGPEAFF

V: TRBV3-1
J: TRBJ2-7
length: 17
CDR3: CASSLLSGSGVWNEQYF

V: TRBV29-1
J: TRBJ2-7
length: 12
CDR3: CSSRDGNYEQYF

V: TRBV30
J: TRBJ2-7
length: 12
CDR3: CAWAGSSYEQYF

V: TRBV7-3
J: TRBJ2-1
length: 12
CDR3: CASRGTGSEQFF